Following are 19 T cell receptor beta chains from one sample sequenced in a study of T cells after yellow fever vaccination. TCRdb passed the 5' RACE reads through MiXCR, listing each CDR3 protein once. Seen here are more than 300,000 distinct CDR3 sequences, roughly 4.3% observed once, and the top ten hold 15% to 20%. The sequenced sample was PBMCs, obtained 15 days after the yellow fever booster vaccination. Receptor source: a man aged 18 to 29 who received the YFV17D yellow fever vaccine.

This clonotype showed up just a few times. The chain employs TRBV5-1 and TRBJ1-1; D gene ambiguous. The CDR3 runs to 13 residues. The V gene lost 2 bases and the J gene lost 6 bases, with 11 bases spanning the gap. The V gene's germline CDR1 is SGHRS and CDR2 YFSETQ. CDR3 bases: TGCGCCAGCAGCTTCGTCGGGTCGGCTGAAGCTTTCTTT. Encoded protein: CASSFVGSAEAFF.

In this sample, this clonotype turned up many times. CDR3 sequence: CASSSHVPPPGSYEQYV. The CDR3 DNA sequence: TGTGCCAGCAGCTCTCACGTACCGCCACCGGGCTCCTACGAGCAGTACGTC. The rearrangement joins TRBV7-4 to TRBJ2-7; the D is unclear. CDR1 is SGHVT and CDR2 is SQSDAQ in the germline V gene. This CDR3 has 17 residues. The V end was cut by 4 bases, the J end by 0 bases, with 19 bases between.

This clonotype was counted ten times or more. The chain uses TRBV7-2 and TRBJ2-1; TRBD2 agrees at 10 bases. CDR3 length equals 14 residues. Trimming cost V 9 bases and J 5 bases; bases outside gene matches: 7. The V gene's germline CDR1 is SGHTA and CDR2 FQGNSA. The CDR3 DNA is TGTGCCAGTAAGCGGGGGGGCCAAGACAATGAGCAGTTCTTC. Translated, it gives CASKRGGQDNEQFF.

The chain recombines TRBV2 with TRBJ2-7; no reliable D call. In germline, CDR1 is SNHLY, CDR2 FYNNEI. The germline V and J ends were trimmed by 7 bases and 7 bases, with 14 bases remaining between them. The CDR3 has 12 residues. The CDR3 region is CASNRVVNEQYF. Written as DNA, the CDR3 is TGTGCCAGCAATCGGGTGGTAAATGAGCAGTACTTC.

This clonotype was picked up many times. The J gene is TRBJ1-1, the V gene TRBV11-2, with 7 positions matching TRBD1. This CDR3 spans 14 amino acids. J lost 4 bases, V lost 3 bases, and 5 bases had no gene match. CDR1 SGHAT and CDR2 FQNNGV come from the germline V gene. The CDR3 DNA reads as TGTGCCAGCAGCTTGACAGGGAGGGGCACTGAAGCTTTCTTT. This encodes CASSLTGRGTEAFF.

This clonotype was picked up many times. This chain links TRBV24-1 with TRBJ2-2; 7 bases map to TRBD1. Germline CDR1 reads KGHDR; CDR2 reads SFDVKD. Trimming took 6 bases from V and 5 from J; bases not matched to a gene: 2. This CDR3 has 13 amino acids. The CDR3 nucleotides read TGTGCCACCAGTCGACAGGGAACCGGGGAGCTGTTTTTT. Protein: CATSRQGTGELFF.

The V gene is TRBV6-2 or TRBV6-3, the J gene TRBJ1-6; the D is unclear. The CDR3 runs 14 residues. Trimming removed 11 bases at V and 5 bases at J, with 16 bases between. CDR1 is MNHEY, CDR2 SVGEGT, per germline. The CDR3 is CASTGANHNSPLHF. CDR3 DNA: TGTGCCTCCACGGGTGCCAACCATAATTCACCCCTCCACTTT.

This clonotype turned up a few times. The rearrangement links TRBV20-1 to TRBJ2-5; a weak D match, TRBD1 (6 bases). Germline V gene sequence: CDR1 DFQATT, CDR2 SNEGSKA (reference sequence). The V end lost 6 bases, the J end lost 2 bases, and 13 bases lay between the germline ends. The CDR3 is made up of 13 amino acids. DNA for the CDR3: TGCAGTGCCCCGAGGACAGAGCAAGAGACCCAGTACTTC. As protein: CSAPRTEQETQYF.

This chain uses TRBV12-3 or TRBV12-4 with TRBJ2-7; 7 bases are a match to TRBD2. This CDR3 is built from 18 residues. Losses at the gene ends were 1 base for V and 3 bases for J; bases not matched to a gene: 15. The CDR3 nucleotides read TGTGCCAGCAGTTTAGGGACTAGATATCTAGCCCTGTACTACGAGCAGTACGTC. This encodes CASSLGTRYLALYYEQYV.

This clonotype showed up many times. This chain uses TRBV5-5 with TRBJ1-1; 9 nucleotides align to TRBD1. With V trimmed by 4 bases and J by 2 bases, 6 bases remained unmatched. The CDR3 totals 15 residues. Germline V gene sequence: CDR1 SGHKS, CDR2 YYEKEE (reference sequence). The CDR3 spells CASSPGQGYNTEAFF. Written as DNA, the CDR3 is TGTGCCAGCAGCCCGGGACAGGGCTATAACACTGAAGCTTTCTTT.

The table lists this clonotype with many counts. The rearrangement links TRBV12-3 or TRBV12-4 to TRBJ1-3, with D hard to call. Trimming took 5 bases from V and 0 from J, leaving 11 bases between them. The CDR3 loop spans 15 amino acids. In nucleotides, the CDR3 is TGTGCCAGCAGTCCCGCCCCAAGCTCTGGAAACACCATATATTTT. Its protein product is CASSPAPSSGNTIYF.

The sample holds a few counts of this clonotype. This rearrangement joins TRBV7-2 to TRBJ2-2, with 7 nucleotides matching TRBD1. After removal of 6 bases from V and 1 base from J, the junction contained 5 bases not matched to a gene. The CDR3 is 15 amino acids. Looked up from germline, CDR1 is SGHTA and CDR2 is FQGNSA. The CDR3 reads CASSYRTGNTGELFF. DNA of the CDR3: TGTGCCAGCAGTTACCGGACAGGGAACACCGGGGAGCTGTTTTTT.

This clonotype was seen repeatedly, ten times or more. This chain connects TRBV7-2 to TRBJ2-5, with 9 bases lining up with TRBD1. CDR3 length equals 17 residues. The V gene's germline CDR1 is SGHTA and CDR2 FQGNSA. Trimming at V came to 3 bases and at J to 5 bases, leaving 13 bases not matched to a gene. CDR3 nucleotides: TGTGCCAGCAGCTTTCCGGGACAGGGCCTTAGACGGGAGACCCAGTACTTC. Translation gives CASSFPGQGLRRETQYF.

CDR3 nucleotide sequence: TGTGCCAGCAACCGGGACAGGGCTGAAGCTTTCTTT. This sequence encodes CASNRDRAEAFF. V usage is TRBV28 and J usage is TRBJ1-1, with 9 bases fitting TRBD1. From germline, CDR1 is MDHEN and CDR2 SYDVKM. After removal of 7 bases from V and 6 bases from J, the junction contained 3 bases not matched to a gene. This CDR3 has 12 residues.

This clonotype was observed many times. The genes are TRBV6-2 or TRBV6-3 and TRBJ2-5; D gene ambiguous. The V and J ends lost 8 bases and 4 bases respectively, with 11 bases between them. Germline values: CDR1 MNHEY, CDR2 SVGEGT. The CDR3 consists of 12 residues. The CDR3 DNA sequence: TGTGCCAGCGGCTATTCGGGAGAGACCCAGTACTTC. Amino acid sequence: CASGYSGETQYF.

The chain is built from TRBV5-1 and TRBJ1-2; no clear D. The ends were cut back, 4 bases at V and 0 bases at J, with 10 bases in the middle. The CDR3 is 14 amino acids. From germline, CDR1 is SGHRS and CDR2 YFSETQ. CDR3 region: CASSQEGANYGYTF. In nucleotides, the CDR3 is TGCGCCAGCAGCCAGGAGGGAGCTAACTATGGCTACACCTTC.

The chain combines TRBV5-5 with TRBJ1-6; 8 bases match TRBD1. The J segment lost 10 bases and the V segment lost 8 bases, leaving 5 bases of the junction unmatched. The germline gives CDR1 SGHKS, CDR2 YYEKEE (reference sequence). The CDR3 is 12 residues long. The CDR3 DNA reads TGTGCCAGGCGACAGGGGCGCTCACCCCTCCACTTT. This codes for CARRQGRSPLHF.

This clonotype has more than one count but fewer than ten. The chain is built from TRBV4-3 and TRBJ2-3, with D hard to call. The V end lost 1 base, the J end lost 4 bases, and 15 bases lay between the germline ends. CDR1 LGHNA and CDR2 YSLEER come from the germline V gene. This CDR3 has 16 amino acids. The CDR3, as DNA: TGCGCCAGCAGCCAAGTCTTCAGTGGTAACTCAGATACGCAGTATTTT. Translation: CASSQVFSGNSDTQYF.

This sequence joins TRBV7-3 and TRBJ2-1; D is perhaps TRBD1 (6 bases). Trimming pared 3 bases from V and 2 bases from J, leaving 14 bases between. The CDR3 runs 16 residues. CDR1 and CDR2 from the germline V gene are SGHTA and FQGTGA. The CDR3 loop reads CASSLQGYGTYNEQFF. The DNA of the CDR3 is TGTGCCAGCAGCTTGCAGGGGTATGGCACCTACAATGAGCAGTTCTTC.